This is a list of T cell receptor beta chains from one sample in a study of technical replicates of blood from a handful of donors. The protocol was immunoSEQ multiplex PCR, while the TCRdb copy is restricted to in-frame clones and leaves out a portion. The table shows roughly 68,000 clones, with roughly nine tenths occurring only once. The sequencing sample was made of PBMCs. The source of these receptors is a human donor in good health. Some clones in this sample may be carry-over from other donors' samples. CDR3s include the opening cysteine and the closing phenylalanine or tryptophan. Each record gives: clone size, D gene, CDR3 length, J gene, V gene, CDR3 protein, CDR3 DNA. D genes are given only for firm matches. Rows give clone size only sometimes, using once, few, many, or a class for an expanded clone.

NA,TRBD2,15,TRBJ2-1,TRBV30,CAWLSGSSAYNEQFF,TGTGCCTGGCTAAGCGGGAGTTCGGCCTACAATGAGCAGTTCTTC
NA,TRBD2,16,TRBJ2-3,TRBV7-2,CASSFTGTTVTDTQYF,TGTGCCAGCAGCTTTACCGGGACTACAGTCACAGATACGCAGTATTTT
NA,TRBD2,14,TRBJ2-1,TRBV2,CASSERREGPEQFF,TGTGCCAGCAGTGAACGGCGGGAGGGCCCTGAGCAGTTCTTC
NA,NA,14,TRBJ2-5,TRBV4-2,CASSHSELQETQYF,TGTGCCAGCAGCCATTCGGAACTACAAGAGACCCAGTACTTC
NA,NA,15,TRBJ1-6,TRBV19,CASSIDLTGDSPLHF,TGTGCCAGTAGTATAGATTTGACAGGAGATTCACCCCTCCACTTT
NA,NA,17,TRBJ2-5,TRBV5-6,CASSTRDVPLYQETQYF,TGTGCCAGCAGTACCCGGGATGTTCCGTTGTACCAAGAGACCCAGTACTTC
NA,TRBD1,16,TRBJ2-7,TRBV6-1,CASSGVSGTGGYEQYF,TGTGCCAGCAGTGGGGTCTCGGGGACAGGGGGCTACGAGCAGTACTTC
once,TRBD1,15,TRBJ2-1,TRBV5-1,CASSFGGQASNEQFF,TGCGCCAGCAGCTTCGGAGGACAGGCATCCAATGAGCAGTTCTTC
NA,NA,15,TRBJ1-5,TRBV27,CASSSLGQNNQPQHF,TGTGCCAGCAGTTCTCTAGGACAGAATAATCAGCCCCAGCATTTT
many,NA,13,TRBJ1-3,TRBV9,CASKAGTGNTIYF,TGTGCCAGCAAAGCAGGGACTGGAAACACCATATATTTT
NA,NA,15,TRBJ2-5,TRBV13,CASNGPPRGRETQYF,TGTGCCAGCAACGGACCCCCCAGGGGCCGAGAGACCCAGTACTTC
NA,TRBD1,15,TRBJ2-1,TRBV7-2,CASSFWDRGEGEQFF,TGTGCCAGCAGCTTCTGGGACAGGGGGGAGGGGGAGCAGTTCTTC
NA,NA,13,TRBJ2-7,TRBV7-8,CASSYRTGLEQYF,TGTGCCAGCAGCTACCGAACGGGTCTCGAGCAGTACTTC
NA,NA,16,TRBJ2-5,TRBV5-1,CASSPRFQGGGETQYF,TGCGCCAGCAGCCCAAGGTTTCAGGGAGGTGGAGAGACCCAGTACTTC
NA,TRBD1,16,TRBJ2-6,TRBV7-6,CASSRQGSMGANVLTF,TGTGCCAGCAGCCGACAGGGTTCTATGGGGGCCAACGTCCTGACTTTC
few,TRBD1,16,TRBJ1-5,TRBV4-2,CASSPGTADSNQPQHF,TGTGCCAGCAGCCCTGGGACAGCTGATAGCAATCAGCCCCAGCATTTT
NA,NA,13,TRBJ2-3,TRBV6-1,CASGGTSTDTQYF,TGTGCCAGCGGGGGGACTTCTACAGATACGCAGTATTTT
NA,NA,12,TRBJ2-3,TRBV14,CASSQYVDTQYF,TGTGCCAGCAGCCAATATGTAGATACGCAGTATTTT
NA,TRBD2,18,TRBJ2-2,TRBV27,CASSFRTSGSSNTGELFF,TGTGCCAGCAGTTTCAGGACTAGCGGGAGTTCGAACACCGGGGAGCTGTTTTTT
NA,TRBD2,16,TRBJ2-3,TRBV4-1,CASSLSAGGGTDTQYF,TGCGCCAGCAGCCTTTCAGCGGGGGGGGGCACAGATACGCAGTATTTT
NA,TRBD1,15,TRBJ1-5,TRBV5-1,CASRTGTDSNQPQHF,TGCGCCAGCAGAACCGGGACAGATAGCAATCAGCCCCAGCATTTT
NA,NA,13,TRBJ1-1,TRBV15,CATSRAVRGEAFF,TGTGCCACCAGCAGAGCCGTTCGGGGGGAAGCTTTCTTT
NA,NA,14,TRBJ2-1,TRBV4-3,CASSLSLDLDEQFF,TGCGCCAGCAGCCTAAGTCTAGATCTCGATGAGCAGTTCTTC
NA,TRBD2,19,TRBJ2-1,TRBV7-3,CASSPYLGLAGGPVNEQFF,TGTGCCAGCAGCCCTTACCTGGGACTAGCGGGAGGGCCTGTGAATGAGCAGTTCTTC
NA,TRBD1,15,TRBJ1-2,TRBV5-6,CATQTGKRGNYGYTF,TGTGCCACCCAGACAGGGAAAAGGGGTAACTATGGCTACACCTTC
few,NA,14,TRBJ2-7,TRBV7-8,CASSLGPTAYEQYF,TGTGCCAGCAGCTTAGGTCCGACAGCCTACGAGCAGTACTTC
NA,TRBD2,15,TRBJ2-7,TRBV6-5,CASSRSGTSSYEQYF,TGTGCCAGCAGCCGATCCGGGACTAGCTCCTACGAGCAGTACTTC
once,NA,14,TRBJ2-3,TRBV6-5,CASSYVQGHPTQYF,TGTGCCAGCAGTTACGTACAGGGCCATCCTACGCAGTATTTT
NA,TRBD2,15,TRBJ2-3,TRBV19,CASRVAGGFIDTQYF,TGTGCCAGTCGAGTTGCGGGGGGGTTTATTGATACGCAGTATTTT
NA,TRBD2,13,TRBJ2-7,TRBV19,CASNRQGGYEQYF,TGTGCCAGTAATCGGCAGGGAGGGTACGAGCAGTACTTC
NA,TRBD2,16,TRBJ2-1,TRBV6-5,CASSYYGTSGFNEQFF,TGTGCCAGCAGTTATTACGGGACTAGCGGGTTCAATGAGCAGTTCTTC
NA,TRBD1,16,TRBJ1-1,TRBV25-1,CASSDPSTGPGDEAFF,TGTGCCAGCAGTGACCCCTCGACAGGGCCTGGGGATGAAGCTTTCTTT
once,NA,13,TRBJ1-5,TRBV5-5,CASSLVGFQPQHF,TGTGCCAGCAGCTTGGTCGGTTTTCAGCCCCAGCATTTT
NA,TRBD2,16,TRBJ2-3,TRBV10-3,CAISESWTSGTDTQYF,TGTGCCATCAGTGAGTCGTGGACTAGCGGTACAGATACGCAGTATTTT
NA,NA,16,TRBJ2-3,TRBV7-3,CASSPSGGGGTDTQYF,TGTGCCAGCAGCCCTTCTGGGGGAGGGGGAACAGATACGCAGTATTTT
NA,TRBD2,18,TRBJ2-2,TRBV7-2,CASSPRIGLAGGPGELFF,TGTGCCAGCAGCCCGCGAATCGGACTAGCGGGGGGGCCCGGGGAGCTGTTTTTT
NA,NA,13,TRBJ2-7,TRBV9,CASRRGGSYEQYF,TGTGCCAGCCGGAGAGGGGGCTCCTACGAGCAGTACTTC
NA,NA,15,TRBJ2-7,TRBV4-2,CASSQESESSYEQYF,TGTGCCAGCAGCCAAGAGTCCGAGAGCTCCTACGAGCAGTACTTC
NA,TRBD2,15,TRBJ2-7,TRBV6-5,CASRLRTSGNYEQYF,TGTGCCAGCAGGCTTCGGACTAGCGGGAACTACGAGCAGTACTTC
once,NA,15,TRBJ2-7,TRBV6-5,CASSPTGLSYREQYF,TGTGCCAGCAGCCCAACTGGACTCTCGTACCGGGAGCAGTACTTC
NA,NA,14,TRBJ1-1,TRBV15,CATSRVESLDEAFF,TGTGCCACCAGCAGAGTGGAGAGCTTAGATGAAGCTTTCTTT
NA,NA,17,TRBJ1-2,TRBV4-1,CASSPRPEDATNYGYTF,TGCGCCAGCAGCCCCCGGCCGGAGGACGCTACTAACTATGGCTACACCTTC
NA,NA,13,TRBJ1-3,TRBV19,CASREGSGNTIYF,TGTGCCAGTAGGGAGGGCTCTGGAAACACCATATATTTT